Listed below are T cell receptor beta chains from one sample, sequenced in a study of CD8+ T cells in alopecia areata. Method: immunoSEQ multiplex PCR; TCRdb's copy keeps in-frame clones and lacks some. The sample has some 99,000 clones; about 58% are singletons. Specimen: CD8+ T cells sorted from blood, collected at week 4, from a patient treated with tofacitinib. The receptors shown here come from a human donor with alopecia areata. Each CDR3 is given with its conserved first and last residue. The D gene is left open where the match is weak. Size tells how often a clone was seen (once, few, many) or the class of an expanded clone, and some rows leave it out.

clone size: .
D gene: TRBD1
V gene: TRBV27
J gene: TRBJ1-2
CDR3 DNA: TGTGCCAGCAGTGCCGGGACAGCGGGAGGCTACACCTTC
CDR3 protein: CASSAGTAGGYTF

clone size: .
D gene: TRBD2
V gene: TRBV4-1
J gene: TRBJ2-7
CDR3 DNA: TGCGCCAGCAGCCTTGGGAGCGGGACTAGCTACGAGCAGTACTTC
CDR3 protein: CASSLGSGTSYEQYF

clone size: .
D gene: .
V gene: TRBV30
J gene: TRBJ2-5
CDR3 DNA: TGTGCCTGGGGACAGAGCCAAGAGACCCAGTACTTC
CDR3 protein: CAWGQSQETQYF

clone size: .
D gene: .
V gene: TRBV29-1
J gene: TRBJ1-1
CDR3 DNA: TGCAGCGTTGTTTGGGGGAACACTGAAGCTTTCTTT
CDR3 protein: CSVVWGNTEAFF

clone size: .
D gene: TRBD1
V gene: TRBV29-1
J gene: TRBJ2-6
CDR3 DNA: TGCAGCGTTGAAGACAGGGGGCGGTCTGGGGCCAACGTCCTGACTTTC
CDR3 protein: CSVEDRGRSGANVLTF

clone size: few
D gene: .
V gene: TRBV15
J gene: TRBJ2-1
CDR3 DNA: TGTGCCACCAGCAGGACCCTAGTGGGGGGCGCCTACAATGAGCAGTTCTTC
CDR3 protein: CATSRTLVGGAYNEQFF

clone size: .
D gene: .
V gene: TRBV7-7
J gene: TRBJ2-7
CDR3 DNA: TGTGCCAGCAGCTTAGATGGCGGATTTAGAACCTACGAGCAGTACTTC
CDR3 protein: CASSLDGGFRTYEQYF

clone size: .
D gene: .
V gene: TRBV2
J gene: TRBJ2-1
CDR3 DNA: TGTGCCAGCCCGGGGTACAATGAGCAGTTCTTC
CDR3 protein: CASPGYNEQFF

clone size: .
D gene: TRBD1
V gene: TRBV30
J gene: TRBJ1-1
CDR3 DNA: TGTGCCTGGAGTGTACATGGGACAGGGTCTGCTTTCTTT
CDR3 protein: CAWSVHGTGSAFF

clone size: few
D gene: .
V gene: TRBV29-1
J gene: TRBJ1-3
CDR3 DNA: TGCAGCGTTGAAGATCGGGGCCGACCCAACACCATATATTTT
CDR3 protein: CSVEDRGRPNTIYF

clone size: .
D gene: .
V gene: TRBV29-1
J gene: TRBJ1-1
CDR3 DNA: TGCAGCGTAAGGGTACGCGGCACTGAAGCTTTCTTT
CDR3 protein: CSVRVRGTEAFF

clone size: .
D gene: TRBD1
V gene: TRBV7-9
J gene: TRBJ1-5
CDR3 DNA: TGTGCCAGCAGCTTAGGACAGGGGGATCAGCCCCAGCATTTT
CDR3 protein: CASSLGQGDQPQHF

clone size: .
D gene: TRBD1
V gene: TRBV13
J gene: TRBJ2-5
CDR3 DNA: TGTGCCAGCAGCTCGGAAGTGGACAGGGGGGAGACCCAGTACTTC
CDR3 protein: CASSSEVDRGETQYF

clone size: .
D gene: .
V gene: TRBV27
J gene: TRBJ1-1
CDR3 DNA: TGTGCCAGCAGTGCCGGGACGGACCACACTGAAGCTTTCTTT
CDR3 protein: CASSAGTDHTEAFF

clone size: .
D gene: .
V gene: TRBV5-1
J gene: TRBJ2-3
CDR3 DNA: TGCGCCAGCAGCCTACATACTTACACAGATACGCAGTATTTT
CDR3 protein: CASSLHTYTDTQYF

clone size: few
D gene: TRBD2
V gene: TRBV4-2
J gene: TRBJ2-1
CDR3 DNA: TGTGCCAGCAGCCATGTTGAGCGGGGCAAATACAATGAGCAGTTCTTC
CDR3 protein: CASSHVERGKYNEQFF

clone size: .
D gene: .
V gene: TRBV7-9
J gene: TRBJ2-5
CDR3 DNA: TGTGCCAGCAGCTGGGACTACCAAGAGACCCAGTACTTC
CDR3 protein: CASSWDYQETQYF

clone size: .
D gene: TRBD2
V gene: TRBV4-1
J gene: TRBJ2-7
CDR3 DNA: TGCGCCAGCAGCCAACAGACTAGCGGTCACTACGAGCAGTACTTC
CDR3 protein: CASSQQTSGHYEQYF

clone size: few
D gene: .
V gene: TRBV23-1
J gene: TRBJ1-2
CDR3 DNA: TGCGCCAGCAGTCAATCGTACCCCAGGGGATTTAACTATGGCTACACCTTC
CDR3 protein: CASSQSYPRGFNYGYTF

clone size: few
D gene: .
V gene: TRBV19
J gene: TRBJ1-1
CDR3 DNA: TGTGCCAGTAGCCGGGGGGGAGTAGGCACTGAAGCTTTCTTT
CDR3 protein: CASSRGGVGTEAFF